Shown below are 24 T cell receptor beta chains from a single sample sequenced in a study of tumor and adjacent non-tumor tissue in lung cancer. The template was RNA from unsorted bulk tissue. Three rounds of nested PCR, following a modified ARM-PCR protocol, produced the TCRbeta library. TCRdb reanalysed the multiplex PCR reads using MiXCR and keeps one entry per CDR3 protein. The table shows 84,000 or so distinct CDR3 sequences, with 61% occurring only once. The sample consisted of lung tumor tissue. The source of these receptors is a man aged 65 to 79 with non-small cell lung cancer.

The gene calls are TRBV20-1 and TRBJ2-4; D possibly matches TRBD1 or TRBD2 (5 bases each). CDR1 DFQATT and CDR2 SNEGSKA come from the germline V gene (reference sequence). The CDR3 contains 14 residues. Trimming removed 4 bases at V and 1 base at J, with 11 bases between. CDR3 DNA: TGCAGTGCTATGGGGGTCGGGGCCAAAAACATTCAGTACTTC. Its protein is CSAMGVGAKNIQYF.

On this clonotype: The junction shows a germline mismatch at one end, possibly a read error. The rearrangement links TRBV11-2 to TRBJ2-2; a weak D match, TRBD2 (5 bases). Germline assignment: CDR1 SGHAT and CDR2 FQNNGV. This CDR3 region has 14 residues. CDR3 nucleotides: TGTGCAAGCAGCTTCCCGTGGAGCACCGGGGTGCTGTTTTTT. Residues: CASSFPWSTGVLFF.

Ten or more counts support this clonotype. The gene calls are TRBV29-1 and TRBJ2-4; 7 nucleotides align to TRBD1. The CDR3 has 15 amino acids. V shed 6 bases, J shed 3 bases, and the junction held 11 bases outside the gene matches. CDR1 is SQVTM and CDR2 is ANQGSEA in the germline V gene. The CDR3 loop is CSVVKTGSGKNIQYF. Here the CDR3 DNA reads TGCAGCGTGGTAAAGACAGGGTCTGGCAAAAACATTCAGTACTTC. Using reference TRBV29-1 and TRBJ2-4 for the parts outside the CDR3, the full variable domain is SAVISQKPSRDICQRGTSLTIQCQVDSQVTMMFWYRQQPGQSLTLIATANQGSEATYESGFVIDKFPISRPNLTFSTLTVSNMSPEDSSIYLCSVVKTGSGKNIQYFGAGTRLSVL.

In its sample, this clonotype was seen many times. V gene TRBV6-6 combines with J gene TRBJ2-5; possibly TRBD1 for D (7 bases). Trimming left V 6 bases short and J 5 bases short, with 19 bases between. Germline loops: CDR1 MNHNY, CDR2 SVGAGI (reference sequence). CDR3 size: 15 residues. CDR3 sequence reads: CASSHARGRGETQYF. The CDR3 bases are TGTGCCAGCAGCCACGCGAGGGGGCGGGGTGAGACCCAGTACTTC.

In this sample, this clonotype turned up once. The chain joins TRBV29-1 to TRBJ2-7, with 8 positions matching TRBD2. The J call may be wrong; the DNA end is better matched by TRBJ2-1. Germline lookup yields CDR1 SQVTM and CDR2 ANQGSEA. The CDR3 has 14 amino acids. CDR3 region: CSGGTRRRSYEQFF. The CDR3 DNA reads TGCAGCGGGGGGACTAGGAGGAGATCTTACGAGCAGTTCTTC.

This clonotype was detected only a few times. At one boundary the junction diverges from the germline segment, which might be a read error. The chain links TRBV11-2 to TRBJ2-3; possibly TRBD2 for D (7 bases). The CDR3 loop spans 16 amino acids. The germline V gene encodes CDR1 SGHAT and CDR2 FQNNGV. DNA for the CDR3: TGCGCCAGCAGCTTAGACAGGATGACTAGCACAGACACGCAGTATTTT. It codes for CASSLDRMTSTDTQYF.

Notes on this clonotype: The CDR3 does not close with the conserved phenylalanine or tryptophan, likely indicating a read error. This chain links TRBV29-1 with TRBJ1-5; unclear D gene. Trimming cost V 8 bases and J 4 bases, with 15 bases left between them. The CDR3 has 13 amino acids. Germline V gene data show CDR1 as SQVTM and CDR2 as ANQGSEA. In DNA, the CDR3 is TGCAGCATTTCCCAGGCCCAGAATCAGCCCCAGCATTAT. It translates to CSISQAQNQPQHY.

V usage is TRBV6-1 and J usage is TRBJ1-2, with a possible D match to TRBD1 (6 bases). The CDR3 is made up of 17 amino acids. CDR1 is MNHNS, CDR2 SASEGT, per germline. V dropped 6 bases and J dropped 11 bases, with 31 bases sitting between them. CDR3 in amino acids: CASSKSPDGRGAGGYTF. In nucleotides, the CDR3 is TGTGCCAGCAGCAAATCCCCCGACGGACGGGGGGCAGGTGGTTACACCTTC.

In its sample, this clonotype was seen many times. The chain has TRBV10-2 and TRBJ1-1; D might be TRBD1 (5 bases). Germline-derived CDR1 and CDR2 are WSHSY and SAAADI. This CDR3 is built from 14 residues. Trimming left V 4 bases short and J 8 bases short, with 17 bases between. The CDR3 DNA follows: TGCGCCAGCAGTGTACCCGGGACGGCCCTGGAAGCTTTCTTT. The encoded protein is CASSVPGTALEAFF.

On this clonotype: Relative to the germline gene, one junction end is altered; a read error may explain this. The chain recombines TRBV4-1 with TRBJ2-7; TRBD2 aligns across 10 bases. This CDR3 has 17 amino acids. Germline loops: CDR1 MGHRA, CDR2 YSYEKL. The CDR3 bases are TGCGCCAACAGCCAAGATCTCACCACTAGCGGGAAATACGGGCAGTACTTC. Protein product: CANSQDLTTSGKYGQYF.

Turning to this clonotype: An end of the junction does not agree with germline; a read error may underlie this. V usage is TRBV29-1 and J usage is TRBJ2-3, with D possibly matching TRBD1 (5 bases). Germline V lookup: CDR1 SQVTM, CDR2 ANQGSEA. This CDR3 region has 15 residues. DNA of the CDR3: TGCGGCGTTGAAGGGGTGGGCAGAAGCACAGATACGCAGTATTTT. Protein product: CGVEGVGRSTDTQYF.

With regard to this clonotype: A junction boundary mismatches the germline segment, possibly from a read error. J is TRBJ2-7 and V is TRBV11-2, with D perhaps assigned TRBD1 or TRBD2 (5 bases each). This CDR3 has 15 residues. Germline assignment: CDR1 SGHAT and CDR2 FQNNGV. The CDR3 loop is CASSFTGPDSYERYF. DNA of the CDR3: TGTGCCAGCAGCTTCACGGGGCCAGATTCCTACGAGCGGTACTTC.

V and J are TRBV11-2 and TRBJ2-7; 7 positions match TRBD2. This CDR3 region has 17 residues. Trimming at V came to 11 bases and at J to 6 bases, leaving 25 bases not matched to a gene. The germline V gene has CDR1 SGHAT and CDR2 FQNNGV. The CDR3 spells CAGTLNPGLAGVREQYF. The CDR3 nucleotides are TGTGCCGGCACCTTAAATCCGGGACTTGCGGGAGTTCGCGAGCAGTACTTC. The full variable domain, in which reference TRBV11-2 and TRBJ2-7 provide the parts outside the CDR3, is EAGVAQSPRYKIIEKRQSVAFWCNPISGHATLYWYQQILGQGPKLLIQFQNNGVVDDSQLPKDRFSAERLKGVDSTLKIQPAKLEDSAVYLCAGTLNPGLAGVREQYFGPGTRLTVT.

With respect to this clonotype: Compared with germline, one end of the junction differs, possibly owing to a read error. DNA for the CDR3: TGTGCTAGCAGTACAGCCGGGAGGAAAGATACGCATTATTTT. As protein: CASSTAGRKDTHYF. The V call is TRBV6-5, the J call TRBJ2-3, with TRBD2 matching over 7 bases. The CDR3 loop spans 14 amino acids. The V gene's germline CDR1 is MNHEY and CDR2 SVGAGI.

As concerns this clonotype: One junction end disagrees with the germline gene, perhaps due to a read error. The rearrangement links TRBV29-1 to TRBJ2-5; TRBD2 is a possible D gene (6 bases). CDR3 size: 14 residues. The germline V gene encodes CDR1 SQVTM and CDR2 ANQGSEA. CDR3 coding DNA: TGCAGCGTCCGAATTCGGGGGTACCAAGAGACGCAGTACTTC. It encodes CSVRIRGYQETQYF.

This clonotype showed up many times. The chain combines TRBV4-1 with TRBJ2-7, with D perhaps matching TRBD2 (6 bases). This CDR3 spans 15 amino acids. Germline V gives CDR1 MGHRA, CDR2 YSYEKL. The V end was cut by 4 bases, the J end by 2 bases, with 15 bases between. The DNA for the CDR3 is TGCGCCAGCAGCCTGGAGGGTCACAGCCCCTACGAGCAGTACTTC. The encoded protein is CASSLEGHSPYEQYF.

This clonotype has at least ten counts. In DNA form, the CDR3 reads TGCAGCGTTGAAAGGGGATCTGGCGAGCAGTACTTC. Amino acids: CSVERGSGEQYF. V gene TRBV29-1 combines with J gene TRBJ2-7, with D possibly matching TRBD1 (5 bases). CDR3 length: 12 amino acids. In germline, CDR1 is SQVTM, CDR2 ANQGSEA. The V end was cut by 2 bases, the J end by 6 bases, with 11 bases between.

In regard to this clonotype: A much bigger clone sits one base away, suggesting this may be a read error. The chain joins TRBV10-2 to TRBJ1-2; D call uncertain. Germline values: CDR1 WSHSY, CDR2 SAAADI. V was shortened by 6 bases and J by 1 base, with 12 bases between the two germline ends. This CDR3 is 14 amino acids long. The CDR3 region has the DNA TGCGCCAGCAGCTTGGACGGACTTAACTATGGCTACACCTTC. As protein: CASSLDGLNYGYTF.

This clonotype was found a few times. At one end the junction does not follow the germline gene, possibly because of a read error. This chain joins TRBV7-7 and TRBJ2-1; 7 bases fit TRBD1. Germline CDR1 reads SSHAT; CDR2 reads FNYEAQ (reference sequence). The CDR3 consists of 14 residues. The CDR3 sequence: CASSATGVYNEQFF. The CDR3 DNA reads as TGTGCTAGCAGCGCCACAGGGGTCTACAATGAGCAGTTCTTC. The full variable domain, rest sourced from reference TRBV7-7 and TRBJ2-1, is GAGVSQSPRYKVTKRGQDVTLRCDPISSHATLYWYQQALGQGPEFLTYFNYEAQPDKSGLPSDRFSAERPEGSISTLTIQRTEQRDSAMYRCASSATGVYNEQFFGPGTRLTVL.

CDR3 nucleotides: TGTGCCTTCAGCCAAGTTATTCTAGCGCCAACAGATACGCAGTATTTT. As protein: CAFSQVILAPTDTQYF. V usage is TRBV14 and J usage is TRBJ2-3; possible D gene TRBD2, 6 bases. CDR1 and CDR2 from the germline V gene are SGHDN and FVKESK. This CDR3 comprises 16 residues. Trimming shortened V by 11 bases and J by 3 bases, and 24 bases separated the two germline ends.

V gene TRBV24-1 combines with J gene TRBJ2-1; tentative D call: TRBD1 (6 bases). Germline assignment: CDR1 KGHDR and CDR2 SFDVKD. The V end was cut by 8 bases, the J end by 7 bases, with 17 bases between. This CDR3 is built from 14 residues. The CDR3 reads CATKQGSLSNEQFF. The CDR3 region has the DNA TGTGCCACCAAACAGGGATCCCTGTCGAATGAGCAGTTCTTC.

The J gene is TRBJ2-6, the V gene TRBV6-1; TRBD1 is a possible D gene (6 bases). The CDR3 is made up of 16 amino acids. Germline V gene data show CDR1 as MNHNS and CDR2 as SASEGT. The V end lost 6 bases, the J end lost 16 bases, and 28 bases lay between the germline ends. The CDR3 sequence is CASSAEDSSGASVLTF. As DNA, the CDR3 is TGTGCCAGCAGCGCCGAGGACAGCTCTGGGGCCAGCGTTCTGACTTTC.

This chain joins TRBV11-2 and TRBJ2-7; maybe TRBD2 (5 bases). V gave up 1 base and J gave up 2 bases, with 12 bases separating them. This CDR3 is 15 amino acids long. Germline assignment: CDR1 SGHAT and CDR2 FQNNGV. Written as DNA, the CDR3 is TGTGCCAGCAGCTTAGTGGGCCAGGAGGCCTACGAGCAGTACTTC. Protein sequence: CASSLVGQEAYEQYF.

At least ten counts were recorded for this clonotype. V gene TRBV11-1 combines with J gene TRBJ2-1; possibly TRBD2 for D (6 bases). The ends were cut back, 5 bases at V and 2 bases at J, with 19 bases in the middle. Germline lookup yields CDR1 SGHAT and CDR2 FQDESV (reference sequence). CDR3 length: 17 residues. The CDR3 coding sequence is TGTGCCAGCAGCCTTGGTAGCGGACCACGTCCCTACAATGAGCAGTTCTTC. Its protein is CASSLGSGPRPYNEQFF. The full variable domain, completed using reference TRBV11-1 and TRBJ2-1, is EAEVAQSPRYKITEKSQAVAFWCDPISGHATLYWYRQILGQGPELLVQFQDESVVDDSQLPKDRFSAERLKGVDSTLKIQPAELGDSAMYLCASSLGSGPRPYNEQFFGPGTRLTVL.